Below, 5 T cell receptor beta chains from the same sample are listed, as sequenced in a study of graft-versus-host responses after intestinal transplantation (dated by TCRdb to about 2021). Intraepithelial and lamina propria lymphocytes were isolated from graft specimens using dithiothreitol, EDTA incubations and collagenase D digestion. Receptors were amplified or captured by the immunoSEQ multiplex PCR assay. TCRdb provides this immuneACCESS table in a form limited to in-frame rearrangements. Some clones are lacking; in checked studies, under half of them reflect an unresolved V gene, and why the rest are absent is not known. The sample has 20,000 or so clones on record, around 78% of them singletons. The ten most abundant clones make up around 3% of the sample. Source: ileum tissue, taken 12 days after intestinal transplant. The receptors were sampled from a human patient who received an intestinal transplant, so some T cells may come from the graft donor.

The chain couples TRBV18 to TRBJ2-2; 8 nucleotides match TRBD1. V trimming: 0 bases; J trimming: 2 bases; junction bases outside the gene matches: 5. This CDR3 region has 17 residues. Germline CDR1 and CDR2: KGHSH and LQKENI. CDR3 loop: CASSPPFGQGNTGELFF. The CDR3 region has the DNA TGTGCCAGCTCACCACCGTTTGGACAGGGCAACACCGGGGAGCTGTTTTTT.

This clone is classed as medium-sized. V is TRBV4-1 and J is TRBJ2-7, with TRBD2 matching over 13 bases. V lost 1 base and J lost 8; bases outside the gene matches: 8. This CDR3 spans 16 amino acids. Germline CDR1 MGHRA, CDR2 YSYEKL. Written as DNA, the CDR3 is TGCGCCAGCAGCCAAGGGACTAGCGGGAGCGAGAAAAAGCAGTACTTC. Translating gives CASSQGTSGSEKKQYF.

The chain uses TRBV4-1 and TRBJ2-1, with 7 bases identical to TRBD2. The CDR3 spans 17 residues. The J segment lost 8 bases and the V segment lost 4 bases, leaving 17 bases of the junction unmatched. Germline assignment: CDR1 MGHRA and CDR2 YSYEKL. The CDR3 DNA is TGCGCCAGCAGCCGAGAACCTTTAGGGAGGGGTGGCGATGAGCAGTTCTTC. It specifies CASSREPLGRGGDEQFF.

This clone was detected once. The chain employs TRBV6-5 and TRBJ1-2; D not certain. The CDR3 contains 16 residues. CDR1 is MNHEY, CDR2 SVGAGI, per germline. Trimming took 2 bases from V and 4 from J, leaving 17 bases between them. This CDR3 reads CASSYGPPQSGYGYTF. In DNA, the CDR3 is TGTGCCAGCAGTTACGGTCCTCCTCAATCCGGCTATGGCTACACCTTC.

The rearrangement uses TRBV19 and TRBJ1-1; D possibly corresponds to TRBD1 (6 bases). With 10 bases removed from V and 1 base from J, the gap between germline ends came to 10 bases. Germline CDR1 LNHDA, CDR2 SQIVND (reference sequence). This CDR3 region has 12 residues. The CDR3 nucleotides read TGTGCCACGAAACAGGGGAACACTGAAGCTTTCTTT. Protein: CATKQGNTEAFF.